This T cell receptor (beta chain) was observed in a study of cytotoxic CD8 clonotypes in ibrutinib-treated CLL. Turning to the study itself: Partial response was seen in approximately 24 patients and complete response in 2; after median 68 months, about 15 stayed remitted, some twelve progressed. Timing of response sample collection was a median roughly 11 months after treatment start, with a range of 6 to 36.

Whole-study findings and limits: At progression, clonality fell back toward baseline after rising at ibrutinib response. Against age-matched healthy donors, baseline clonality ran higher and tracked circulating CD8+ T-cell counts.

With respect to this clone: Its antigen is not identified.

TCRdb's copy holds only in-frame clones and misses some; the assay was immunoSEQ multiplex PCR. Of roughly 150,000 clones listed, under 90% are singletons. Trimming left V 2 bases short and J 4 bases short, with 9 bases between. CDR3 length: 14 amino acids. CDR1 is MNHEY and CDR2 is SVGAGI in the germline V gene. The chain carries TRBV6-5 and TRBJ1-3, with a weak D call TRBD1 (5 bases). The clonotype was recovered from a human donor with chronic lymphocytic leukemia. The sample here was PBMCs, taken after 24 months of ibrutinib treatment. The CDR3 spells CASSYLGAGNTIYF. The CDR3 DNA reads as TGTGCCAGCAGTTACCTAGGGGCGGGAAACACCATATATTTT.